The 13 T cell receptor beta chains reported below all come from one sample, sequenced in a study of early T cells in non-severe SARS-CoV-2 infection. TCRdb itself ran the 5' RACE reads through MiXCR, one entry per CDR3 protein. The table records around 59,000 distinct CDR3 sequences, about 9.8% of them present only once. The sample taken for sequencing was whole blood. Receptors were obtained from an adult who was a healthcare worker with PCR-confirmed SARS-CoV-2 infection or an uninfected control (not recorded which).

This clonotype was counted ten times or more. The chain has TRBV28 and TRBJ2-3; TRBD1 matches 7 bases. Germline lookup yields CDR1 MDHEN and CDR2 SYDVKM. The CDR3 totals 17 residues. J was trimmed by 2 bases and V by 3 bases; bases with no gene match: 11. The CDR3 nucleotides read TGTGCCAGCAGTTTCCCTCGACAGGGCAGTCACACAGATACGCAGTATTTT. It encodes CASSFPRQGSHTDTQYF.

There are a few counts of this clonotype. The chain couples TRBV9 to TRBJ2-7, with D possibly TRBD1 on 6 matching bases. The CDR3 runs 14 residues. With 0 bases removed from V and 3 bases from J, the gap between germline ends came to 10 bases. Per the germline V gene, CDR1 is SGDLS and CDR2 is YYNGEE. The CDR3 region has the DNA TGTGCCAGCAGCGTAGACAGGGTTAACTACGAGCAGTACTTC. Encoded protein: CASSVDRVNYEQYF.

This clonotype was observed at least ten times. This sequence joins TRBV12-3 or TRBV12-4 and TRBJ2-7; 9 bases match TRBD2. The CDR3 is 15 residues long. The V segment lost 5 bases and the J segment 0 bases; nucleotides outside the gene matches: 5. The CDR3 spells CASSLLAGPSYEQYF. CDR3 in DNA: TGTGCCAGCAGTCTGCTAGCGGGACCCTCCTACGAGCAGTACTTC.

This clonotype occurred many times. The V gene is TRBV24-1, the J gene TRBJ2-7; D may be TRBD1 (5 bases). CDR1 is KGHDR and CDR2 is SFDVKD in the germline V gene. The CDR3 is 14 amino acids. V was shortened by 7 bases and J by 0 bases, with 12 bases between the two germline ends. The CDR3 bases are TGTGCCACCAGCCCCCGACAGAGCTCCTACGAGCAGTACTTC. This gives the protein CATSPRQSSYEQYF.

J is TRBJ1-1 and V is TRBV9, with TRBD1 as a possible D gene (5 bases). The V and J ends lost 4 bases and 1 base respectively, with 11 bases between them. The germline V gene encodes CDR1 SGDLS and CDR2 YYNGEE. The CDR3 sequence is 14 residues long. CDR3 protein: CASSIGTQNTEAFF. The CDR3, as DNA: TGTGCCAGCAGCATCGGGACTCAGAACACTGAAGCTTTCTTT. The complete variable domain, with remaining parts taken from reference TRBV9 and TRBJ1-1, reads DSGVTQTPKHLITATGQRVTLRCSPRSGDLSVYWYQQSLDQGLQFLIQYYNGEERAKGNILERFSAQQFPDLHSELNLSSLELGDSALYFCASSIGTQNTEAFFGQGTRLTVV.

This clonotype was seen a few times. The CDR3, as DNA: TGCAGTGCCGTTAAACTAGCGGGGGAAGAGACCCAGTACTTC. Amino acid sequence: CSAVKLAGEETQYF. This chain joins TRBV20-1 and TRBJ2-5; 11 bases map to TRBD2. This CDR3 has 14 amino acids. Germline lookup yields CDR1 DFQATT and CDR2 SNEGSKA (reference sequence). J was trimmed by 3 bases and V by 6 bases; bases with no gene match: 6.

This clonotype was detected many times. This rearrangement joins TRBV6-1 to TRBJ2-6; D might be TRBD2 (6 bases). The CDR3 sequence is 16 residues long. V was pared by 7 bases and J by 4 bases, with 17 bases between. Per the germline V gene, CDR1 is MNHNS and CDR2 is SASEGT. CDR3 nucleotide sequence: TGTGCCAGCACCGGATGGGGAGGCTCCGGGGCCAACGTCCTGACTTTC. Residues: CASTGWGGSGANVLTF.

V gene TRBV28 combines with J gene TRBJ2-1; perhaps TRBD2 as D (6 bases). V dropped 6 bases and J dropped 6 bases, with 15 bases sitting between them. The CDR3 is made up of 14 amino acids. Germline values: CDR1 MDHEN, CDR2 SYDVKM. The CDR3 spells CASSVRLVSNEQFF. The CDR3 nucleotides read TGTGCCAGCAGCGTCAGACTAGTCTCCAATGAGCAGTTCTTC.

This clonotype came up many times. J is TRBJ1-2 and V is TRBV27; D uncertain. The CDR3 covers 13 residues. Between the trimmed V and J ends, which lost 5 bases and 1 base, there was a span of 8 bases. Germline V CDR1 and CDR2: MNHEY, SMNVEV (reference sequence). The CDR3 sequence is CASSPAINYGYTF. The CDR3 coding sequence is TGTGCCAGCAGTCCAGCGATTAACTATGGCTACACCTTC.

This clonotype was seen repeatedly, ten times or more. This chain links TRBV28 with TRBJ2-1; D uncertain. CDR1 and CDR2 (germline): MDHEN, SYDVKM. The CDR3 length is 12 residues. V gave up 7 bases and J gave up 4 bases, with 8 bases separating them. The CDR3: CASTVGYNEQFF. The CDR3 DNA follows: TGTGCCAGCACCGTTGGGTACAATGAGCAGTTCTTC.

Sample share makes this clonotype medium-sized. This chain links TRBV29-1 with TRBJ2-7, with D perhaps matching TRBD2 (6 bases). The CDR3 length is 14 residues. The germline V gene has CDR1 SQVTM and CDR2 ANQGSEA. Between the trimmed V and J ends, which lost 0 bases and 5 bases, there was a span of 14 bases. The CDR3 DNA is TGCAGCGTTGAAGATAAGGGAAGGGAGGACGAGCAGTACTTC. It codes for CSVEDKGREDEQYF.

Ten or more counts support this clonotype. This chain joins TRBV3-1 and TRBJ1-2; 8 nucleotides align to TRBD1. V dropped 3 bases and J dropped 7; count of bases not matched to a gene: 10. CDR3 length: 15 residues. CDR1 is LGHDT, CDR2 YNNKEL, per germline (reference sequence). The CDR3 loop is CASSHRGQGASGYTF. The CDR3 region has the DNA TGTGCCAGCAGCCACCGCGGACAGGGAGCGAGTGGCTACACCTTC.

This clonotype has ten or more counts. The genes are TRBV6-2 or TRBV6-3 and TRBJ2-7; D unclear. The germline V gene has CDR1 MNHEY and CDR2 SVGEGT. The V gene lost 6 bases and the J gene lost 4 bases, with 10 bases spanning the gap. This CDR3 region has 12 residues. CDR3 sequence (DNA): TGTGCCAGCAGCCCTCGACCTTACGAGCAGTACTTC. It codes for CASSPRPYEQYF.